The text below deals with one T cell receptor beta chain. TCRdb's copy holds only in-frame clones and misses some; the assay was immunoSEQ multiplex PCR. The repertoire holds more than 85,000 clones, with 81% as singletons. The sample originates from a study of blood T cell repertoires in COVID-19. This CDR3 spans 19 amino acids. The germline CDR1 and CDR2 sequences are SGHKS and YYEKEE (reference sequence). Trimming cost V 2 bases and J 0 bases, with 21 bases left between them. The receptor was derived from a man aged 80 or over with active or convalescent COVID-19. The chain joins TRBV5-5 to TRBJ1-3; tentatively, D is TRBD1 (5 bases). Sequencing was carried out using peripheral blood. This CDR3 reads CASSFEVRQPRISGNTIYF. The CDR3 DNA sequence: TGTGCCAGCAGCTTCGAAGTGCGACAGCCTAGAATCTCTGGAAACACCATATATTTT.